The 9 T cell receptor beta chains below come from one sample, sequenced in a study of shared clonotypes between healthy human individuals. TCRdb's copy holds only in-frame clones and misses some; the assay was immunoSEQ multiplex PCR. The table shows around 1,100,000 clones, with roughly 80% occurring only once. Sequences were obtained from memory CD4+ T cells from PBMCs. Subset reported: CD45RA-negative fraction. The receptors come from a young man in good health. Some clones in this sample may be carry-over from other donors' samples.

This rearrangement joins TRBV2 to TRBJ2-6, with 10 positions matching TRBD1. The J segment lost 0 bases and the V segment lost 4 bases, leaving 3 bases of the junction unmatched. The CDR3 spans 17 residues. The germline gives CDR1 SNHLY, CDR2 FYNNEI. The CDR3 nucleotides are TGTGCCAGCAGTGGGGACAGGGGTGGCTCTGGGGCCAACGTCCTGACTTTC. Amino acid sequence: CASSGDRGGSGANVLTF.

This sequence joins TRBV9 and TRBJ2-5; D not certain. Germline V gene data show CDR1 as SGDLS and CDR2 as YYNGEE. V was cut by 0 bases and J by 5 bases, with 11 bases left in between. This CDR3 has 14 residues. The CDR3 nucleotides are TGTGCCAGCAGCGTAGAGATCCTCGGGGAGACCCAGTACTTC. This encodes CASSVEILGETQYF.

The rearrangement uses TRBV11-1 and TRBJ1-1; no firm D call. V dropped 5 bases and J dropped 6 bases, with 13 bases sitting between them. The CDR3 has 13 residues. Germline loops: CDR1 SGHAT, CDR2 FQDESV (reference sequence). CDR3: CASSPPVWAEAFF. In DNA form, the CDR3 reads TGTGCCAGCAGCCCCCCAGTTTGGGCTGAAGCTTTCTTT.

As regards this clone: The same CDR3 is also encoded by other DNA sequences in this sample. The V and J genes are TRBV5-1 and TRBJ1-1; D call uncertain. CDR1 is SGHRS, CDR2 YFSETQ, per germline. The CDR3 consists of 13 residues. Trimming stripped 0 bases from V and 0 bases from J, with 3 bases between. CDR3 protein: CASSLEVNTEAFF. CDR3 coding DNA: TGCGCCAGCAGCTTGGAAGTGAACACTGAAGCTTTCTTT.

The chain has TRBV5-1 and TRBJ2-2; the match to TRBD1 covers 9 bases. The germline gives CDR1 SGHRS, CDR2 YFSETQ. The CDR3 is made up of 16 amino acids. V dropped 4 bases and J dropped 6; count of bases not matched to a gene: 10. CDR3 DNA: TGCGCCAGCAGCCTTCCCGGGACAGGGATCGCCGGGGAGCTGTTTTTT. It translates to CASSLPGTGIAGELFF.

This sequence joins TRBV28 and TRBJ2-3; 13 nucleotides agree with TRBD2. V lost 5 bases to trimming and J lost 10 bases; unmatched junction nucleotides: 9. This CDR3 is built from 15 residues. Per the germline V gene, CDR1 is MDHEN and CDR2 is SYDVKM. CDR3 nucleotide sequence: TGTGCCAGCAGTCCCGGACTAGCGGGAGAGTGGCCGCAGTATTTT. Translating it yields CASSPGLAGEWPQYF.

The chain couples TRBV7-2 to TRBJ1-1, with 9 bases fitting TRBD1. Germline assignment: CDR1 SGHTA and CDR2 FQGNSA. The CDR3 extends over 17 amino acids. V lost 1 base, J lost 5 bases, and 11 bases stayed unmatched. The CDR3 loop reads CASSLEVDRGFGTEAFF. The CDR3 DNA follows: TGTGCCAGCAGCTTAGAGGTGGACAGGGGATTTGGTACTGAAGCTTTCTTT.

CDR3 amino acids: CASSAQGSNQPQHF. For the CDR3, the DNA is TGTGCCAGCAGCGCACAGGGGTCCAATCAGCCCCAGCATTTT. This rearrangement joins TRBV25-1 to TRBJ1-5; TRBD1 agrees at 7 bases. The germline V gene encodes CDR1 MGHDK and CDR2 SYGVNS. The CDR3 spans 14 residues. V trimming: 6 bases; J trimming: 3 bases; junction bases outside the gene matches: 5.

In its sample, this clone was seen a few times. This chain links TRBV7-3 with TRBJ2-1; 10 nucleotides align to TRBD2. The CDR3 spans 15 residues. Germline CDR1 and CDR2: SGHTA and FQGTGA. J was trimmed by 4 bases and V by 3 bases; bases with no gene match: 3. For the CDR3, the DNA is TGTGCCAGCAGCTTCGGACTAGCGGAATACAATGAGCAGTTCTTC. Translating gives CASSFGLAEYNEQFF.